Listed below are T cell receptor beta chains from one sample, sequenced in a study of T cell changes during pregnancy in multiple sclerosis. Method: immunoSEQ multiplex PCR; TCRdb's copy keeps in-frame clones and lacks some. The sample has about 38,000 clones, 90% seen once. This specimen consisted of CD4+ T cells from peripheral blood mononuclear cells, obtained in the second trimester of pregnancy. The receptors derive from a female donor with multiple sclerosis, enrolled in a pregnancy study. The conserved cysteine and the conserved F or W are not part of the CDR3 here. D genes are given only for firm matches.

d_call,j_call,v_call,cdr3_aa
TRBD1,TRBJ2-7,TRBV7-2,ASSLAGQSYEQY
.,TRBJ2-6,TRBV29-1,SVAHGSSGANVLT
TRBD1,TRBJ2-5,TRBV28,ASRGARTGDRETQY
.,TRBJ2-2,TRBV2,ASTKTGNGNTGELF
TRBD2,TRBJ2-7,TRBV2,ASSVGLAENYEQY
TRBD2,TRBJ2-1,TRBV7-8,ASRLAGGPGNEQF
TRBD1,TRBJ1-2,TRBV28,ASTGWGQTNYGYT
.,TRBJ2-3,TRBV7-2,ASSRGSADTQY
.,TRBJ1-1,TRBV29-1,SARQLLNTEAF
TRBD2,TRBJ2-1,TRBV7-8,ASSFLAGVGNEQF
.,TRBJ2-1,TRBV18,ASSPQAGYNEQF
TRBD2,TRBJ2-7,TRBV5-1,ASSLNAGGHYEQY
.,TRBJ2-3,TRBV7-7,ASSRGTAGTDTQY
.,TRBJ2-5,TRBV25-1,ASSEVPRETQY
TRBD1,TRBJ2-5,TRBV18,ASSTDRVETQY
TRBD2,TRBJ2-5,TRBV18,ASSPKILSSGGETQY
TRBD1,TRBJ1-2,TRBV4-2,ASSQDPTGTNYGYT
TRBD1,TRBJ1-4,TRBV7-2,ASSLAQGANEKLF
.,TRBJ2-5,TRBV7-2,ASSLVGARETQY
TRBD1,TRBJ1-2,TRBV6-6,ASRETGRAGYT
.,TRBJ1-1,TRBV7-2,ASSSRLSPEAF
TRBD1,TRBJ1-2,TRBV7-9,ASSSLTGAADYGYT
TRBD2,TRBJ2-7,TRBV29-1,SVVFGTSSEQY
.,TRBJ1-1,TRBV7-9,ASSRVSPSTEAF
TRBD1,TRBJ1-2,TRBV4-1,ASMREGDRTNYGYT
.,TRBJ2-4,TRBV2,ASSEDTGSFIQY
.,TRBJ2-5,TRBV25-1,ASSESTGRETQY
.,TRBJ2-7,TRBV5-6,ASSKFRYEQY
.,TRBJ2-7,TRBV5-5,ASSLRQGGNEQY
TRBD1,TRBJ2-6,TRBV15,ATSRDGVRRQGAGANVLT
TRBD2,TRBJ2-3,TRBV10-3,AIRQALNKRDLEDTQY
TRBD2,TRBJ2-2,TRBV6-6,ASSYGAGVNTGELF
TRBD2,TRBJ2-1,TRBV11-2,ASSSSGSSYNEQF
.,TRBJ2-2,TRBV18,ASSPQGLMNTGELF
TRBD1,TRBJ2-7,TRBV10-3,AIKGAADYEQY
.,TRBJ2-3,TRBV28,ASSLGAMGHWQHTDTQY
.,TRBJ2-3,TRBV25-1,ASTTSRGGTDTQY